The 28 T cell receptor beta chains in this list originate from one sample, sequenced in a study of monozygotic twins with inflammatory bowel disease. TCRdb reworked the 5' RACE reads into one entry per CDR3 protein, no DNA. Here the sample table reports about 420,000 distinct CDR3 sequences. Sequencing input: blood. The receptor set was obtained from a human donor with ulcerative colitis or Crohn's disease, or a healthy co-twin of an affected twin (not recorded which).

The rearrangement joins TRBV7-2 to TRBJ2-4; checking the TCRdb D call of TRBD2 is not possible without DNA. The CDR3 spans 12 residues. Germline CDR1 SGHTA, CDR2 FQGNSA. The CDR3: CASSFEGNIQYF.

The rearrangement joins TRBV7-2 to TRBJ2-1; without DNA, the TCRdb call of TRBD2 cannot be checked. The CDR3 has 14 residues. CDR1 SGHTA and CDR2 FQGNSA come from the germline V gene. The chain's CDR3 is CASSPPTRRNEQFF.

The chain couples TRBV6-4 to TRBJ2-1; lacking DNA, the TRBD1 call made by TCRdb goes unchecked. In germline, CDR1 is MRHNA, CDR2 SNTAGT. This CDR3 is built from 19 residues. The CDR3 sequence is CASSDSKGLGDLVVGEQFF.

The chain couples TRBV7-2 to TRBJ2-1; the D gene TCRdb calls, TRBD1, cannot be checked with no DNA. CDR3 length: 16 amino acids. The V gene's germline CDR1 is SGHTA and CDR2 FQGNSA. The CDR3 spells CASSLPGTGSYNEQFF.

The chain combines TRBV5-1 with TRBJ2-7. The V gene's germline CDR1 is SGHRS and CDR2 YFSETQ. CDR3 length equals 13 residues. CDR3 in amino acids: CASSLASRGEQYF.

The chain has TRBV5-1 and TRBJ1-2; TCRdb designates TRBD1, a call that cannot be tested without DNA. CDR1 and CDR2 from the germline V gene are SGHRS and YFSETQ. The CDR3 length is 15 residues. The CDR3 loop reads CASSLAGGGWDGYTF.

This sequence joins TRBV30 and TRBJ1-5; TCRdb calls TRBD1, which cannot be checked without DNA. This CDR3 is built from 14 residues. From germline, CDR1 is GTSNPN and CDR2 SVGIG (reference sequence). CDR3 loop: CAWRTGNSNQPQHF. Based on the CDR3 plus reference TRBV30 and TRBJ1-5, the full variable domain is SQTIHQWPATLVQPVGSPLSLECTVEGTSNPNLYWYRQAAGRGLQLLFYSVGIGQISSEVPQNLSASRPQDRQFILSSKKLLLSDSGFYLCAWRTGNSNQPQHFGDGTRLSIL.

The chain has TRBV20-1 and TRBJ1-1; TCRdb's assignment of TRBD1 cannot be checked, as there is no DNA. The CDR3 consists of 11 residues. Germline-derived CDR1 and CDR2 are DFQATT and SNEGSKA (reference sequence). Here the CDR3 reads CSARTDRGAFF.

The chain has TRBV27 and TRBJ1-5. Germline assignment: CDR1 MNHEY and CDR2 SMNVEV (reference sequence). The CDR3 length is 15 residues. This CDR3 is CASSLSTDSNQPQHF.

This chain's CDR3 is CASTQTSGGDEQFF. The V and J genes are TRBV19 and TRBJ2-1; the TCRdb D gene call, TRBD2, has no DNA to confirm it. Germline assignment: CDR1 LNHDA and CDR2 SQIVND (reference sequence). The CDR3 totals 14 residues.

The chain carries TRBV10-3 and TRBJ2-3; checking the TCRdb D call of TRBD1 is not possible without DNA. Germline-derived CDR1 and CDR2 are ENHRY and SYGVKD. The CDR3 is 15 residues long. The CDR3 sequence: CAISVGGSHLDTQYF.

The chain combines TRBV20-1 with TRBJ1-1; TCRdb names TRBD1, which stays unverified in the absence of DNA. CDR1 is DFQATT and CDR2 is SNEGSKA in the germline V gene (reference sequence). This CDR3 contains 14 residues. CDR3 amino acids: CRNFTGVPNTEAFF.

V gene TRBV5-1 combines with J gene TRBJ2-5; the D call from TCRdb, TRBD1, cannot be confirmed without DNA. The CDR3 covers 16 residues. CDR1 is SGHRS and CDR2 is YFSETQ in the germline V gene. CDR3: CASSLARGQSQETQYF. Drawing the rest from reference TRBV5-1 and TRBJ2-5, the complete variable domain is KAGVTQTPRYLIKTRGQQVTLSCSPISGHRSVSWYQQTPGQGLQFLFEYFSETQRNKGNFPGRFSGRQFSNSRSEMNVSTLELGDSALYLCASSLARGQSQETQYFGPGTRLLVL.

V and J are TRBV12-3 or TRBV12-4 and TRBJ1-1. This CDR3 comprises 15 residues. The CDR3 protein is CASSFGPIQFTEAFF.

The V call is TRBV14, the J call TRBJ1-2; checking the TCRdb D call of TRBD1 is not possible without DNA. The CDR3 is made up of 18 amino acids. Germline-derived CDR1 and CDR2 are SGHDN and FVKESK. CDR3 sequence reads: CASSLLAGDRGRRDGYTF.

The chain uses TRBV30 and TRBJ1-6; TCRdb's D gene call, TRBD1, goes unchecked for lack of DNA. The CDR3 runs to 15 residues. Germline V gives CDR1 GTSNPN, CDR2 SVGIG (reference sequence). CDR3: CAWSYRDRDNSPLHF.

The rearrangement joins TRBV24-1 to TRBJ1-1. The CDR3 has 13 residues. Germline V gene data show CDR1 as KGHDR and CDR2 as SFDVKD. The CDR3 sequence is CATSAKGNTEAFF.

The V call is TRBV5-1, the J call TRBJ2-3; TCRdb gives TRBD2 as the D gene, but with no DNA this cannot be confirmed. CDR3 length: 18 residues. Germline loops: CDR1 SGHRS, CDR2 YFSETQ. The CDR3 spells CASSLTGTSGPSTDTQYF.

This chain connects TRBV11-3 to TRBJ2-5. This CDR3 comprises 14 residues. Germline assignment: CDR1 SGHNT and CDR2 YENEEA. The CDR3 sequence: CASSLVVERETQYF.

The chain recombines TRBV7-9 with TRBJ2-3; no DNA is available, so the TRBD1 call from TCRdb remains unchecked. Germline loops: CDR1 SEHNR, CDR2 FQNEAQ (reference sequence). The CDR3 is made up of 11 amino acids. CDR3 loop: CASAWGDTQYF.

The CDR3 loop reads CASSLGPQQGDGYTF. The chain uses TRBV7-6 and TRBJ1-2; absent DNA, TCRdb's TRBD1 call cannot be checked. Germline assignment: CDR1 SGHVS and CDR2 FNYEAQ. This CDR3 has 15 amino acids.

This chain joins TRBV5-1 and TRBJ1-6. Germline V gives CDR1 SGHRS, CDR2 YFSETQ. The CDR3 loop spans 14 amino acids. CDR3 loop: CASSLAQGSSPLHF.

V and J are TRBV7-2 and TRBJ2-1; TCRdb returns TRBD2, unconfirmable since there is no DNA. Germline CDR1 reads SGHTA; CDR2 reads FQGNSA. The CDR3 length is 14 residues. CDR3 sequence: CASSPRSGSHEQFF.

CDR3 region: CATSDSNSGYTF. The chain couples TRBV24-1 to TRBJ1-2. CDR3 length: 12 residues. The V gene's germline CDR1 is KGHDR and CDR2 SFDVKD.

The chain employs TRBV20-1 and TRBJ2-5; as DNA is missing, the TRBD2 call by TCRdb cannot be tested. CDR3 length: 15 amino acids. Germline CDR1 and CDR2: DFQATT and SNEGSKA (reference sequence). The CDR3 loop reads CSARGGPIQRKTQYF.

The V and J genes are TRBV9 and TRBJ2-2; TCRdb names TRBD2, which stays unverified in the absence of DNA. The germline CDR1 and CDR2 sequences are SGDLS and YYNGEE. The CDR3 runs to 21 residues. CDR3 residues: CASSSRIWGGLAGINTGELFF. The full variable domain, completed using reference TRBV9 and TRBJ2-2, is DSGVTQTPKHLITATGQRVTLRCSPRSGDLSVYWYQQSLDQGLQFLIQYYNGEERAKGNILERFSAQQFPDLHSELNLSSLELGDSALYFCASSSRIWGGLAGINTGELFFGEGSRLTVL.

V is TRBV27 and J is TRBJ2-7; TCRdb calls TRBD1, which cannot be checked without DNA. Germline CDR1 and CDR2: MNHEY and SMNVEV (reference sequence). The CDR3 covers 16 residues. The CDR3 loop is CASSLSRDRRSYEQYF.

The rearrangement links TRBV20-1 to TRBJ2-1. This CDR3 spans 12 amino acids. CDR1 and CDR2 (germline): DFQATT, SNEGSKA (reference sequence). The CDR3 loop is CSAPDLSDEQFF.